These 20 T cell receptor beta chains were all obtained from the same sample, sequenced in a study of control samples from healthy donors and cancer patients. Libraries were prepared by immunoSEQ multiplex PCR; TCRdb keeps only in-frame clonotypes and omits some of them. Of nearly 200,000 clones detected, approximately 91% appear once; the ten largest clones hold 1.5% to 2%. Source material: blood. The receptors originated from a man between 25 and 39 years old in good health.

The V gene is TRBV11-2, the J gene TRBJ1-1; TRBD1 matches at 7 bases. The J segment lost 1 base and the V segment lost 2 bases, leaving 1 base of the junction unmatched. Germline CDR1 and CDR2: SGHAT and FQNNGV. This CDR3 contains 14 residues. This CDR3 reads CASSLQGGNTEAFF. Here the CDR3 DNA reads TGTGCCAGCAGCTTACAGGGGGGGAACACTGAAGCTTTCTTT.

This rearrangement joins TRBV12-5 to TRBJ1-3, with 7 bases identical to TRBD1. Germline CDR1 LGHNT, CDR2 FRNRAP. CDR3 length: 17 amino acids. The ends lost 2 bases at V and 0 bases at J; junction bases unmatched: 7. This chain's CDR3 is CASGLSQGVLSGNTIYF. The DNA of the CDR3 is TGTGCTAGTGGTTTGTCCCAGGGGGTCCTCTCTGGAAACACCATATATTTT.

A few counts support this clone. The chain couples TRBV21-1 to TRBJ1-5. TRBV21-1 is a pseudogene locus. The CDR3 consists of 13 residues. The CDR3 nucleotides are TGTGCCAGCAGCAAAGCGCTTTGCCAGCCCCAGCATTTT. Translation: CASSKALCQPQHF.

In DNA, the CDR3 is TGTGCCAGCCGTTCAACCAATGGAAACACCATATATTTT. Protein: CASRSTNGNTIYF. The chain combines TRBV6-5 with TRBJ1-3; D gene uncertain. The CDR3 has 13 amino acids. The germline V gene encodes CDR1 MNHEY and CDR2 SVGAGI. The ends were cut back, 8 bases at V and 3 bases at J, with 11 bases in the middle.

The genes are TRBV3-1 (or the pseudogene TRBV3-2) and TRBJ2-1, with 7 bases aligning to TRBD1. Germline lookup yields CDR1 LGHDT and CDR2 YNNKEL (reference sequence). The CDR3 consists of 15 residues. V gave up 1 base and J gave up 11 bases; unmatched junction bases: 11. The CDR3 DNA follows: TGTGCCAGCAGCCAAGGGGAGACAGGGAACACTAAGCAGTTCTTC. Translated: CASSQGETGNTKQFF.

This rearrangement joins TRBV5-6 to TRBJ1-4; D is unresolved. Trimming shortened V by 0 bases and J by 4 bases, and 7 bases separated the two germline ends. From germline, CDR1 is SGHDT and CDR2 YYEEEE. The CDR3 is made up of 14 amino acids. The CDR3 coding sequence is TGTGCCAGCAGCTTGGCCAGGCTTAATGAAAAACTGTTTTTT. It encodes CASSLARLNEKLFF.

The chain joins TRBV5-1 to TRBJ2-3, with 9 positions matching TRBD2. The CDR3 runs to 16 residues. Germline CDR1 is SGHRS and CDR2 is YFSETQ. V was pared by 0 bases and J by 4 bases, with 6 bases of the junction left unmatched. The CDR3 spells CASSLVAGAGPDTQYF. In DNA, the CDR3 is TGCGCCAGCAGCTTGGTAGCGGGGGCGGGCCCAGATACGCAGTATTTT.

The CDR3 here is CASSPPGQGSTDTQYF. CDR3 DNA: TGTGCCAGCAGCCCGCCGGGACAGGGGAGCACAGATACGCAGTATTTT. The chain links TRBV14 to TRBJ2-3; 10 nucleotides align to TRBD1. V was clipped by 4 bases and J by 0 bases; unmatched bases: 4. The germline gives CDR1 SGHDN, CDR2 FVKESK. This CDR3 spans 16 amino acids.

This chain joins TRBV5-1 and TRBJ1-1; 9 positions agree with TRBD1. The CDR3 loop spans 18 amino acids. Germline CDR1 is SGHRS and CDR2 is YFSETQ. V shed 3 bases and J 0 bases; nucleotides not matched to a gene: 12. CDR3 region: CASSSLQDRGAMNTEAFF. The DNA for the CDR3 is TGCGCCAGCAGCTCCTTACAGGACAGGGGAGCTATGAACACTGAAGCTTTCTTT.

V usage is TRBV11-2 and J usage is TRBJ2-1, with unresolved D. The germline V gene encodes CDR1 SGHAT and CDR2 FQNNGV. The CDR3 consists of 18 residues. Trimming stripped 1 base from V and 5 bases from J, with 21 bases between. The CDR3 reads CASSLGAGPPASHNEQFF. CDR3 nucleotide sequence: TGTGCCAGCAGCTTAGGGGCAGGCCCCCCAGCTAGTCACAATGAGCAGTTCTTC.

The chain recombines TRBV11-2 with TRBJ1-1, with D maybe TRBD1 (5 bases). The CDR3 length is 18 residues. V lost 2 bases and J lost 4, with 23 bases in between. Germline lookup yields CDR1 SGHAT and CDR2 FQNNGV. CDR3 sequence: CASSLMVQGPPGGTEAFF. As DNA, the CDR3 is TGTGCCAGCAGCTTAATGGTGCAGGGCCCTCCGGGGGGCACTGAAGCTTTCTTT.

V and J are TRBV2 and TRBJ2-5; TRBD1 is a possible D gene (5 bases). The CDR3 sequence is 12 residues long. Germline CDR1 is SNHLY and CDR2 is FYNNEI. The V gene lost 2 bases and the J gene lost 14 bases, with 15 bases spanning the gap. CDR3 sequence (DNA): TGTGCCAGCAGTGAAAGGGTGACAGAGAGATACTTC. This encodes CASSERVTERYF.

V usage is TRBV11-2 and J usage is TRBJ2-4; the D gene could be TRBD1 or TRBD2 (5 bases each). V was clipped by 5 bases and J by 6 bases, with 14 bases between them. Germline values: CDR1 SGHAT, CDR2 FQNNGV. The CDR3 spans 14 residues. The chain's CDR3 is CASSPLGPGNIQYF. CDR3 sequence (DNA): TGTGCCAGCAGCCCCCTGGGACCTGGAAACATTCAGTACTTC.

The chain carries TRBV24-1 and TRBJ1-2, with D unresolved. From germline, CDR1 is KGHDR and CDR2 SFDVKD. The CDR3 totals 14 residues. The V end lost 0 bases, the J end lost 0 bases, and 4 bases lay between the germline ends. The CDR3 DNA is TGTGCCACCAGTGATTTGGAGACTAACTATGGCTACACCTTC. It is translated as CATSDLETNYGYTF.

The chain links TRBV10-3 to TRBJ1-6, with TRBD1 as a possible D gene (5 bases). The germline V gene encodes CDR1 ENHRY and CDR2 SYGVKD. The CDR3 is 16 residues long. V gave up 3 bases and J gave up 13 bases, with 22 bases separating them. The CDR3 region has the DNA TGTGCCATCAGTGACGGGACGACGTTTGGATCGCTCCCCCTCCACTTT. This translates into CAISDGTTFGSLPLHF.

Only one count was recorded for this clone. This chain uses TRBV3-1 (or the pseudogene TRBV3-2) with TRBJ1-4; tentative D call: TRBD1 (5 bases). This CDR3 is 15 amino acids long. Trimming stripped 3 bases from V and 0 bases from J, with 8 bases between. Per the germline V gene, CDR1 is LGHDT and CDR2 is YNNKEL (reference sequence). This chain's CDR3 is CASSQGTSTNEKLFF. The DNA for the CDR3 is TGTGCCAGCAGCCAGGGGACTTCAACTAATGAAAAACTGTTTTTT.

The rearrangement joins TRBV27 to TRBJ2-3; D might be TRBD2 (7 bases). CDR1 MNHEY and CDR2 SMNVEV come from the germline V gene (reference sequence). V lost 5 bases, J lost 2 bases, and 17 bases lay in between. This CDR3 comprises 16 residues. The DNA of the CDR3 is TGTGCCAGCAGTCCACTTTTTGGGGGGGCCACAGATACGCAGTATTTT. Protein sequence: CASSPLFGGATDTQYF.

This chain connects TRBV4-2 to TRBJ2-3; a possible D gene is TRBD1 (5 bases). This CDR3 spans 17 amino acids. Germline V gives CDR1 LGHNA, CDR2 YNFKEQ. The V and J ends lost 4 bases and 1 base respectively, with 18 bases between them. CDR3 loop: CASSPKVGKGGTDTQYF. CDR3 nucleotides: TGTGCCAGCAGCCCGAAGGTGGGGAAAGGGGGCACAGATACGCAGTATTTT.

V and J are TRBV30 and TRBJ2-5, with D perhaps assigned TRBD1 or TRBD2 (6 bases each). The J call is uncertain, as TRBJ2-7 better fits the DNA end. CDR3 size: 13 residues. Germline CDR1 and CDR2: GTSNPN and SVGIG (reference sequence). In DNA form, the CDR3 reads TGTGCCTGGAGTGTTCTTTGGGGGGCCGAGCAGTACTTC. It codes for CAWSVLWGAEQYF.

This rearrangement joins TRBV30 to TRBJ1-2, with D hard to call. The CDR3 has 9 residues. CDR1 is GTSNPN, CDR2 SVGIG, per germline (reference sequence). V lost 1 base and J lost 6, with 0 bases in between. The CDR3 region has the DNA TGTGCCTGGAGTGATGGCTACACCTTC. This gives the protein CAWSDGYTF.